The present entry profiles one T cell receptor (beta chain) with its context. The antigen is unknown. The sample belongs to a study of early T cells in non-severe SARS-CoV-2 infection. In the study overall: Sequencing was performed on bulk RNA from unsorted whole blood, leaving chains unpaired.

Individual cDNA molecules carried attached unique molecular identifiers. TCRdb re-derived calls from the 5' RACE reads in MiXCR, one entry per CDR3 protein. This table has about 70,000 distinct CDR3 sequences, 14% appearing once. Study conclusions and caveats: The VDJdb matching leaned toward anti-spike CD8 responses and overlooked private and CD4 specificities.

The CDR3 is 14 residues long. V lost 3 bases and J lost 1, with 8 bases in between. J is TRBJ2-3 and V is TRBV12-3 or TRBV12-4; D gene ambiguous. This receptor was obtained from an adult who was a healthcare worker with PCR-confirmed SARS-CoV-2 infection or an uninfected control (not recorded which). The sample was whole blood, taken at baseline. The CDR3 DNA reads TGTGCCAGCAGTTTCGGAGACGGCACAGATACGCAGTATTTT. This codes for CASSFGDGTDTQYF.